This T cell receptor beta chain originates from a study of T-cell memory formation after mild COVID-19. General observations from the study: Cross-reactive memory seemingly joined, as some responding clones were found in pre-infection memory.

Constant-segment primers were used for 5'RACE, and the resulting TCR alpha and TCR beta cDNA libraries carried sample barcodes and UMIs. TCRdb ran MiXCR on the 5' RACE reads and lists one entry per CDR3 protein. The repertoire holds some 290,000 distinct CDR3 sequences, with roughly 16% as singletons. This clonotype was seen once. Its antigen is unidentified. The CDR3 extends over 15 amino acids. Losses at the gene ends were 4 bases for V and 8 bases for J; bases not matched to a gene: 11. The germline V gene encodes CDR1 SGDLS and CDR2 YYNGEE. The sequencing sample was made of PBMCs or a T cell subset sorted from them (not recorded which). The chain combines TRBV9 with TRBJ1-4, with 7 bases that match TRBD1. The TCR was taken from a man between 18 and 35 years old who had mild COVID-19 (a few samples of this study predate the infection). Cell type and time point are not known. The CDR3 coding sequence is TGTGCCAGCAGCTCTTTGACAGGGATGGGCGAAAAACTGTTTTTT. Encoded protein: CASSSLTGMGEKLFF.